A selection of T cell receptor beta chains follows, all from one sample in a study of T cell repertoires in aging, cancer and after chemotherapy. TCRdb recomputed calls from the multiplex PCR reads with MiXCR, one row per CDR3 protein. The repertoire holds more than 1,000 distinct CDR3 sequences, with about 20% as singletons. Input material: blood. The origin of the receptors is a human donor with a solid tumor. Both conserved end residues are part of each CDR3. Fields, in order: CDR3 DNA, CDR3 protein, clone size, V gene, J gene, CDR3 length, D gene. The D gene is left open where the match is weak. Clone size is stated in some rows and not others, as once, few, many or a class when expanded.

CDR3 DNA: TGCGCCAGCAGCCAAGATCCCTACACTGAAGCTTTCTTT; CDR3 protein: CASSQDPYTEAFF; clone size: few; V gene: TRBV4-1; J gene: TRBJ1-1; CDR3 length: 13; D gene: .
CDR3 DNA: TGTGCCAGCAGGATTAACAGGGAGGGTGAAGCTTTCTTT; CDR3 protein: CASRINREGEAFF; clone size: medium-sized; V gene: TRBV6-5; J gene: TRBJ1-1; CDR3 length: 13; D gene: .
CDR3 DNA: TGTGCCAGCAGCTCCGACAAAAACCATCAGCCCCAGCATTTT; CDR3 protein: CASSSDKNHQPQHF; clone size: .; V gene: TRBV7-9; J gene: TRBJ1-5; CDR3 length: 14; D gene: .
CDR3 DNA: TGCGCCAGCAGCTTACAGGAGAATCGGAACACTGAAGCTTTCTTT; CDR3 protein: CASSLQENRNTEAFF; clone size: .; V gene: TRBV5-1; J gene: TRBJ1-1; CDR3 length: 15; D gene: .
CDR3 DNA: TGTGCCAGCAGCCCCGAGTGGGGGAGCACCGGGGAGCTGTTTTTT; CDR3 protein: CASSPEWGSTGELFF; clone size: medium-sized; V gene: TRBV7-9; J gene: TRBJ2-2; CDR3 length: 15; D gene: .
CDR3 DNA: TGTGCTAGCAGCTTAGGGGCAGGCCAACAAGAGACCCAGTACTTC; CDR3 protein: CASSLGAGQQETQYF; clone size: few; V gene: TRBV7-7; J gene: TRBJ2-5; CDR3 length: 15; D gene: .
CDR3 DNA: TGTGCCAGCAGCCCAGGGACAGCCTCCTATAATTCACCCCTCCACTTT; CDR3 protein: CASSPGTASYNSPLHF; clone size: medium-sized; V gene: TRBV12-3/TRBV12-4; J gene: TRBJ1-6; CDR3 length: 16; D gene: TRBD1
CDR3 DNA: TGTGCCAGCAGTTTAGGGCCGAACACTGAAGCTTTCTTT; CDR3 protein: CASSLGPNTEAFF; clone size: medium-sized; V gene: TRBV12-3/TRBV12-4; J gene: TRBJ1-1; CDR3 length: 13; D gene: .
CDR3 DNA: TGTGCCAGCTTCCCACTCGAAGGAAACACCATATATTTT; CDR3 protein: CASFPLEGNTIYF; clone size: medium-sized; V gene: TRBV18; J gene: TRBJ1-3; CDR3 length: 13; D gene: .
CDR3 DNA: TGTGCCAGCAGCCCTACAGGGGCCCATCAGCCCCAGCATTTT; CDR3 protein: CASSPTGAHQPQHF; clone size: medium-sized; V gene: TRBV7-2; J gene: TRBJ1-5; CDR3 length: 14; D gene: TRBD1
CDR3 DNA: TGTGCCAGCAGCTTAGAGCAGGGAGGAGTGAGGAACATTCAGTACTTC; CDR3 protein: CASSLEQGGVRNIQYF; clone size: large; V gene: TRBV11-3; J gene: TRBJ2-4; CDR3 length: 16; D gene: .
CDR3 DNA: TGCGCCAGCAGCCAAACACAGGGCGGGGATGAAAAACTGTTTTTT; CDR3 protein: CASSQTQGGDEKLFF; clone size: .; V gene: TRBV4-1; J gene: TRBJ1-4; CDR3 length: 15; D gene: .
CDR3 DNA: TGTGCCAGCAGCTTTTTCGGAACCTCTCACGGGGGACACACCATATATTTT; CDR3 protein: CASSFFGTSHGGHTIYF; clone size: medium-sized; V gene: TRBV12-3/TRBV12-4; J gene: TRBJ1-3; CDR3 length: 17; D gene: .
CDR3 DNA: TGCGCCAGCAGCCACCAAAACTCCAGGAACACTGAAGCTTTCTTT; CDR3 protein: CASSHQNSRNTEAFF; clone size: .; V gene: TRBV4-3; J gene: TRBJ1-1; CDR3 length: 15; D gene: .
CDR3 DNA: TGCAGCGTTGATGGCCCGGGACAGGGGACAGATACGCAGTATTTT; CDR3 protein: CSVDGPGQGTDTQYF; clone size: .; V gene: TRBV29-1; J gene: TRBJ2-3; CDR3 length: 15; D gene: TRBD1
CDR3 DNA: TGTGCCAGCAGCTCGGACACTTATTCACCCCTCCACTTT; CDR3 protein: CASSSDTYSPLHF; clone size: .; V gene: TRBV7-2; J gene: TRBJ1-6; CDR3 length: 13; D gene: .
CDR3 DNA: TGTGCCAGCAGCTTTGGGCACTTGAACACCGGGGAGCTGTTTTTT; CDR3 protein: CASSFGHLNTGELFF; clone size: medium-sized; V gene: TRBV5-4; J gene: TRBJ2-2; CDR3 length: 15; D gene: .
CDR3 DNA: TGTGCTAGTGGTTTGGTCACCCGAGGGACCCAGTACTTC; CDR3 protein: CASGLVTRGTQYF; clone size: .; V gene: TRBV12-3/TRBV12-4; J gene: TRBJ2-5; CDR3 length: 13; D gene: .
CDR3 DNA: TGTGCCAGCAGTACGATCTGGGGGTCCAATCAGCCCCAGCATTTT; CDR3 protein: CASSTIWGSNQPQHF; clone size: medium-sized; V gene: TRBV6-2/TRBV6-3; J gene: TRBJ1-5; CDR3 length: 15; D gene: .
CDR3 DNA: TGTGCCAGCAGTACGGTCGGGGGGCTCCAAGAGACCCAGTACTTC; CDR3 protein: CASSTVGGLQETQYF; clone size: medium-sized; V gene: TRBV6-2/TRBV6-3; J gene: TRBJ2-5; CDR3 length: 15; D gene: .
CDR3 DNA: TGCGCCAGGAGTGAAGCGGGGGAGGCCACAGATACGCAGTATTTT; CDR3 protein: CARSEAGEATDTQYF; clone size: .; V gene: TRBV6-4; J gene: TRBJ2-3; CDR3 length: 15; D gene: TRBD2
CDR3 DNA: TGTGCCAGCAGCTTCGAAAGCCCATTC; CDR3 protein: CASSFESPF; clone size: .; V gene: TRBV11-3; J gene: TRBJ2-7; CDR3 length: 9; D gene: .
CDR3 DNA: TGTGCCAGCACCCCTAATGCTGGTGCCGGATACACCGGGGAGCTGTTTTTT; CDR3 protein: CASTPNAGAGYTGELFF; clone size: medium-sized; V gene: TRBV27; J gene: TRBJ2-2; CDR3 length: 17; D gene: .
CDR3 DNA: TGTGCCAGCAGCTTTGACAGGAGCTCCAACTATGGCTACACCTTC; CDR3 protein: CASSFDRSSNYGYTF; clone size: large; V gene: TRBV5-4; J gene: TRBJ1-2; CDR3 length: 15; D gene: .
CDR3 DNA: TGCGCCAGCAGCCCACAGGACAGGAACTCCTACGAGCAGTACTTC; CDR3 protein: CASSPQDRNSYEQYF; clone size: .; V gene: TRBV4-3; J gene: TRBJ2-7; CDR3 length: 15; D gene: TRBD1
CDR3 DNA: TGTGCCAGCAGCGCGACAGGGGGTGAACAGCCCCAGCATTTT; CDR3 protein: CASSATGGEQPQHF; clone size: .; V gene: TRBV15; J gene: TRBJ1-5; CDR3 length: 14; D gene: TRBD1
CDR3 DNA: TGTGCCAGCAGCCGATATGTAGACGGGGGCGCATCGGGCTACACCTTC; CDR3 protein: CASSRYVDGGASGYTF; clone size: medium-sized; V gene: TRBV7-9; J gene: TRBJ1-2; CDR3 length: 16; D gene: .
CDR3 DNA: TGTGCCAGCAGCCAAGGACAGGTCAGCTCTGGCTACACCTTC; CDR3 protein: CASSQGQVSSGYTF; clone size: medium-sized; V gene: TRBV4-2; J gene: TRBJ1-2; CDR3 length: 14; D gene: .
CDR3 DNA: TGTGCCAGCAGCTCGGGGACAGGGTTTGAGACCCAGTACTTC; CDR3 protein: CASSSGTGFETQYF; clone size: medium-sized; V gene: TRBV5-4; J gene: TRBJ2-5; CDR3 length: 14; D gene: TRBD1
CDR3 DNA: TGTGCCAGCAGCCTGGGACTAGCGGGATTTCGAGAGACCCAGTACTTC; CDR3 protein: CASSLGLAGFRETQYF; clone size: .; V gene: TRBV11-2; J gene: TRBJ2-5; CDR3 length: 16; D gene: TRBD2
CDR3 DNA: TGCGCCAGCAGCCACCGGGTGGTCACAGATACGCAGTATTTT; CDR3 protein: CASSHRVVTDTQYF; clone size: few; V gene: TRBV4-3; J gene: TRBJ2-3; CDR3 length: 14; D gene: .
CDR3 DNA: TGTGCCAGCAGTTTAGACAGGGGGAACACCGGGGAGCTGTTTTTT; CDR3 protein: CASSLDRGNTGELFF; clone size: few; V gene: TRBV12-3/TRBV12-4; J gene: TRBJ2-2; CDR3 length: 15; D gene: TRBD1
CDR3 DNA: TGCAGTGCTAAGCGGGGTCAAGGGGGGATGGCAGATACGCAGTATTTT; CDR3 protein: CSAKRGQGGMADTQYF; clone size: medium-sized; V gene: TRBV20-1; J gene: TRBJ2-3; CDR3 length: 16; D gene: .
CDR3 DNA: TGCGCCAGCAGCCTCCGGACTAGCGCCGGGCTGGAGACCCAGTACTTC; CDR3 protein: CASSLRTSAGLETQYF; clone size: few; V gene: TRBV5-1; J gene: TRBJ2-5; CDR3 length: 16; D gene: TRBD2
CDR3 DNA: TGTGCCAGCAGGGGGACAGGGAGGAGAAACATTCAGTACTTC; CDR3 protein: CASRGTGRRNIQYF; clone size: .; V gene: TRBV6-1; J gene: TRBJ2-4; CDR3 length: 14; D gene: TRBD1
CDR3 DNA: TGCGCCAGCAGCCAAAGTTCCGGGTTAGCCAGGGGACACTACGAGCAGTACTTC; CDR3 protein: CASSQSSGLARGHYEQYF; clone size: .; V gene: TRBV4-3; J gene: TRBJ2-7; CDR3 length: 18; D gene: .
CDR3 DNA: TGCGCCAGCAGCAGCCGTACGGACAGGGCTGGCTACACCTTC; CDR3 protein: CASSSRTDRAGYTF; clone size: .; V gene: TRBV4-3; J gene: TRBJ1-2; CDR3 length: 14; D gene: TRBD1
CDR3 DNA: TGTGCCAGCAACTCTGGACAAAAAAACACTGAAGCTTTCTTT; CDR3 protein: CASNSGQKNTEAFF; clone size: large; V gene: TRBV6-5; J gene: TRBJ1-1; CDR3 length: 14; D gene: .
CDR3 DNA: TGCAGTGCTAGGAAGGGGCTTTTCCCCTACGAGCAGTACTTC; CDR3 protein: CSARKGLFPYEQYF; clone size: medium-sized; V gene: TRBV20-1; J gene: TRBJ2-7; CDR3 length: 14; D gene: .
CDR3 DNA: TGTGCCACCGCGGACAGACCTAATCAGCCCCAGCATTTT; CDR3 protein: CATADRPNQPQHF; clone size: medium-sized; V gene: TRBV19; J gene: TRBJ1-5; CDR3 length: 13; D gene: .
CDR3 DNA: TGTGCCAGCAGCCCCGGACAGGGCGGGGATGAAAAACTGTTTTTT; CDR3 protein: CASSPGQGGDEKLFF; clone size: .; V gene: TRBV4-3; J gene: TRBJ1-4; CDR3 length: 15; D gene: TRBD1
CDR3 DNA: TGTGCCAGTAGTATCGGGGGGCAGGGGTACCAAGAGACCCAGTACTTC; CDR3 protein: CASSIGGQGYQETQYF; clone size: large; V gene: TRBV19; J gene: TRBJ2-5; CDR3 length: 16; D gene: .
CDR3 DNA: TGTGCCATCAGTGAGGCGGGGGGGACTACCAACTACGAGCAGTACTTC; CDR3 protein: CAISEAGGTTNYEQYF; clone size: .; V gene: TRBV10-3; J gene: TRBJ2-7; CDR3 length: 16; D gene: TRBD2
CDR3 DNA: TGTGCCAGCCATCACGCATACCAGCCCCAGCATTTT; CDR3 protein: CASHHAYQPQHF; clone size: large; V gene: TRBV19; J gene: TRBJ1-5; CDR3 length: 12; D gene: .
CDR3 DNA: TGCGCCAGCAGCATTGGAGGTCAGGGGGTATATCAGCCCCAGCATTTT; CDR3 protein: CASSIGGQGVYQPQHF; clone size: medium-sized; V gene: TRBV5-1; J gene: TRBJ1-5; CDR3 length: 16; D gene: TRBD1
CDR3 DNA: TGTGCCAGCAGCCGCCCCGGTCCAGGGATGAATGAGCAGTTCTTC; CDR3 protein: CASSRPGPGMNEQFF; clone size: .; V gene: TRBV7-2; J gene: TRBJ2-1; CDR3 length: 15; D gene: .
CDR3 DNA: TGTGCCAGTGGGACCGAATCTGGAAACACCATATATTTT; CDR3 protein: CASGTESGNTIYF; clone size: large; V gene: TRBV19; J gene: TRBJ1-3; CDR3 length: 13; D gene: .
CDR3 DNA: TGTGCCACCAGCAGGCGTGGAAGTGGCGGGGAGCTGTTTTTT; CDR3 protein: CATSRRGSGGELFF; clone size: .; V gene: TRBV15; J gene: TRBJ2-2; CDR3 length: 14; D gene: .
CDR3 DNA: TGTGCCAGCAGCTGGACAGGGGGCAGTAGGGGAGGGGCTTTCTTT; CDR3 protein: CASSWTGGSRGGAFF; clone size: medium-sized; V gene: TRBV5-6; J gene: TRBJ1-1; CDR3 length: 15; D gene: TRBD1
CDR3 DNA: TGTGCCAGTAGTATGGGCCCCGCGGTAAAAGGGTCACATAGAGATCAGCCCCAGCATTTT; CDR3 protein: CASSMGPAVKGSHRDQPQHF; clone size: .; V gene: TRBV19; J gene: TRBJ1-5; CDR3 length: 20; D gene: .
CDR3 DNA: TGCGCCAGCAGCTTCCGGGACACAGATACGCAGTATTTT; CDR3 protein: CASSFRDTDTQYF; clone size: .; V gene: TRBV5-1; J gene: TRBJ2-3; CDR3 length: 13; D gene: .
CDR3 DNA: TGCAGTGCTAGGTCGGGACAGGGGGAAAAACTGTTTTTT; CDR3 protein: CSARSGQGEKLFF; clone size: few; V gene: TRBV20-1; J gene: TRBJ1-4; CDR3 length: 13; D gene: TRBD1
CDR3 DNA: TGTGCCAGCAGACCCCACAGGGACGGTACCGGGGCCAACGTCCTGACTTTC; CDR3 protein: CASRPHRDGTGANVLTF; clone size: medium-sized; V gene: TRBV6-2/TRBV6-3; J gene: TRBJ2-6; CDR3 length: 17; D gene: .
CDR3 DNA: TGCGCCAGCAGCTTGTCCGGAAGTGAGCTGTTTTTT; CDR3 protein: CASSLSGSELFF; clone size: medium-sized; V gene: TRBV5-1; J gene: TRBJ2-2; CDR3 length: 12; D gene: .
CDR3 DNA: TGTGCCAGCAGCCCTGGCGGTCAGCCCCAGCATTTT; CDR3 protein: CASSPGGQPQHF; clone size: medium-sized; V gene: TRBV11-2; J gene: TRBJ1-5; CDR3 length: 12; D gene: .